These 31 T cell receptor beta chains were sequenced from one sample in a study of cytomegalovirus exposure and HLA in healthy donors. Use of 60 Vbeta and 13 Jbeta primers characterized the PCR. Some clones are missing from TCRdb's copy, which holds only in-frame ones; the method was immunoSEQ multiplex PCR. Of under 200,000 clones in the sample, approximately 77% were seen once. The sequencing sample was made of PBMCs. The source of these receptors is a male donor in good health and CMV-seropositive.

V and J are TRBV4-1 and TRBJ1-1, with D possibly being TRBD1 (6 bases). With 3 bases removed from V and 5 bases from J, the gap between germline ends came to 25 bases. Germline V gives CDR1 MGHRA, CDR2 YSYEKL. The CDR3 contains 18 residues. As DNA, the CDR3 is TGCGCCAGCAGCCAGCTAATTCCACAGAGGGGGAAAGGGACTGAAGCTTTCTTT. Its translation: CASSQLIPQRGKGTEAFF.

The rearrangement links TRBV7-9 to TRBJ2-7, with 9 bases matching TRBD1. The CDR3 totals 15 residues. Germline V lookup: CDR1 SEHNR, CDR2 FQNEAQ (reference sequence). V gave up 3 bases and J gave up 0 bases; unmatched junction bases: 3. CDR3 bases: TGTGCCAGCAGCTTGGGGACAGGGAGCTCCTACGAGCAGTACTTC. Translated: CASSLGTGSSYEQYF.

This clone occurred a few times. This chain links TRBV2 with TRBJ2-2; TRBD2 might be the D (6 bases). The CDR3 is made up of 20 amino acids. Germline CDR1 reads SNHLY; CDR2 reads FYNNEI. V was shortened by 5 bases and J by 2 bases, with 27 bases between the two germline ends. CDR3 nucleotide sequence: TGTGCCAGCAGTCCCCTAGGACTACTCCATCAACCTACTAACACCGGGGAGCTGTTTTTT. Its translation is CASSPLGLLHQPTNTGELFF. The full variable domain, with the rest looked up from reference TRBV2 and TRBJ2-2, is EPEVTQTPSHQVTQMGQEVILRCVPISNHLYFYWYRQILGQKVEFLVSFYNNEISEKSEIFDDQFSVERPDGSNFTLKIRSTKLEDSAMYFCASSPLGLLHQPTNTGELFFGEGSRLTVL.

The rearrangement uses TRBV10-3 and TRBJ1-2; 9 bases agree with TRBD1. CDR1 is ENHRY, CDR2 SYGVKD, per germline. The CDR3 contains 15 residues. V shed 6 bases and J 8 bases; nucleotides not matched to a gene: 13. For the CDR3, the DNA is TGTGCCATCAGGACAGGGGGAGCAGCCTTAGGAGGCTACACCTTC. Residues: CAIRTGGAALGGYTF.

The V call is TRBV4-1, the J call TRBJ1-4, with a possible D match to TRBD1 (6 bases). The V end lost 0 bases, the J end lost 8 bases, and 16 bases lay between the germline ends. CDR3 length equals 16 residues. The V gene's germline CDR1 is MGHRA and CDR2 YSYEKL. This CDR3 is CASSQDQGGGGEKLFF. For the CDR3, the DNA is TGCGCCAGCAGCCAAGATCAAGGGGGGGGCGGCGAAAAACTGTTTTTT.

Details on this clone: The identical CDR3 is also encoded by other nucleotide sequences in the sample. CDR3 amino acids: CASSDPGLAGGTDTQYF. CDR3 DNA sequence: TGTGCCAGCAGTGATCCGGGACTAGCGGGGGGCACAGATACGCAGTATTTT. The J gene is TRBJ2-3, the V gene TRBV25-1, with 14 bases fitting TRBD2. CDR3 length: 17 residues. In germline, CDR1 is MGHDK, CDR2 SYGVNS. J lost 1 base, V lost 3 bases, and 3 bases had no gene match.

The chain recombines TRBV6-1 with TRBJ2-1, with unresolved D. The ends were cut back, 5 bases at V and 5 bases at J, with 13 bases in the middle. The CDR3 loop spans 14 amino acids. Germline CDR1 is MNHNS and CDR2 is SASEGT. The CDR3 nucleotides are TGTGCCAGCAGTCACACAGCAGGCAACAATGAGCAGTTCTTC. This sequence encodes CASSHTAGNNEQFF.

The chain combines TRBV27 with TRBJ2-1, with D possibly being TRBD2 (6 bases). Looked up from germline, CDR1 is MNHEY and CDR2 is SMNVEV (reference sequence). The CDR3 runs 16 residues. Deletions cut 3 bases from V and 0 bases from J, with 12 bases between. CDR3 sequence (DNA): TGTGCCAGCAGTTTCGTAGCGGCCGACTCCTACAATGAGCAGTTCTTC. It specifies CASSFVAADSYNEQFF.

CDR3 in amino acids: CAWKEAMNTEAFF. Here the CDR3 DNA reads TGTGCCTGGAAGGAGGCGATGAACACTGAAGCTTTCTTT. The V call is TRBV30, the J call TRBJ1-1, with unresolved D. The CDR3 contains 13 residues. The germline CDR1 and CDR2 sequences are GTSNPN and SVGIG (reference sequence). The V and J ends lost 4 bases and 0 bases respectively, with 9 bases between them.

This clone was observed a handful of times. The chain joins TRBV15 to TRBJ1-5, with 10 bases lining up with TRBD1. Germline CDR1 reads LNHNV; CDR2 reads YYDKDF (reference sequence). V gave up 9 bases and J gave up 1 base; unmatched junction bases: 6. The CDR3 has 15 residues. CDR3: CATRQGARSNQPQHF. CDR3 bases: TGTGCCACTCGACAGGGGGCGAGAAGCAATCAGCCCCAGCATTTT.

Here the CDR3 reads CASSVGGGRPSNTEAFF. CDR3 nucleotides: TGTGCCAGCAGCGTAGGGGGGGGACGCCCCTCGAACACTGAAGCTTTCTTT. V and J are TRBV9 and TRBJ1-1; TRBD1 might be the D (5 bases). V was pared by 0 bases and J by 1 base, with 16 bases between. CDR1 and CDR2 from the germline V gene are SGDLS and YYNGEE. The CDR3 spans 17 residues.

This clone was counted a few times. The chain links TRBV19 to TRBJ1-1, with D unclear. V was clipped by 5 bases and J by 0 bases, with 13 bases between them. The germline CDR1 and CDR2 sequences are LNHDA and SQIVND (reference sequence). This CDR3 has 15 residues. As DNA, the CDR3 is TGTGCCAGTAGTTCTAGGGAGTCAATGAACACTGAAGCTTTCTTT. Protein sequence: CASSSRESMNTEAFF.

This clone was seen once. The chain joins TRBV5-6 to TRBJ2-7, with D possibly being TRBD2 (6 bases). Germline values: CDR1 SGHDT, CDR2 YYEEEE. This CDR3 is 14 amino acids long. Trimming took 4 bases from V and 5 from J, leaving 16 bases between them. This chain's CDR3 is CASSPTPREDEQYF. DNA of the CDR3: TGTGCCAGCAGCCCCACCCCCAGGGAGGACGAGCAGTACTTC.

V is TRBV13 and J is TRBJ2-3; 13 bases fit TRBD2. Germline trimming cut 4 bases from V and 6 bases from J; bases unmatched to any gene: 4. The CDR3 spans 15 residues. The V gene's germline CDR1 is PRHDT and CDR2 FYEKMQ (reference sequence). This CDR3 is CASSSPTSGGDTQYF. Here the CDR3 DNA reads TGTGCCAGCAGCTCTCCGACTAGCGGGGGGGATACGCAGTATTTT.

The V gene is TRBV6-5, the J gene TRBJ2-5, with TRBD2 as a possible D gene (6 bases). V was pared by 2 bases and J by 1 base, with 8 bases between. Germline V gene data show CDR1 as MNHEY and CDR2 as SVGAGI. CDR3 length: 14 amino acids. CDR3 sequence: CASSYLSGQETQYF. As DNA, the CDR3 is TGTGCCAGCAGTTACCTTAGCGGCCAAGAGACCCAGTACTTC.

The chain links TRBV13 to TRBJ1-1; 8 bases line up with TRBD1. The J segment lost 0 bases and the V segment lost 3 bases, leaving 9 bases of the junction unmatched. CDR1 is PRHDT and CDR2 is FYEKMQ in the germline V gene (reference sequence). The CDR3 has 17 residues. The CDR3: CASSFQGARVVNTEAFF. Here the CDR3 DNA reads TGTGCCAGCAGCTTTCAGGGGGCTAGGGTGGTGAACACTGAAGCTTTCTTT.

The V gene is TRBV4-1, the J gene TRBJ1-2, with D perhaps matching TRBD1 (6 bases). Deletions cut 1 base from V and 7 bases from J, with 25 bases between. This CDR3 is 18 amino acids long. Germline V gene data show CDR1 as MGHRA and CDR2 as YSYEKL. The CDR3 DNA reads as TGCGCCAGCAGCCAAGTATACACAGGGTCTAAAGTTATAGGTGGCTACACCTTC. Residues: CASSQVYTGSKVIGGYTF.

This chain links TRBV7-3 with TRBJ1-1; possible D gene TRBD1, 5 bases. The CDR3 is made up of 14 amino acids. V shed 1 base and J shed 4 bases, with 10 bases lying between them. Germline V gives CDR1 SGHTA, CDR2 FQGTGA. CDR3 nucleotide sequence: TGTGCCAGCAGCTTAATAGGCGGGGCCACTGAAGCTTTCTTT. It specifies CASSLIGGATEAFF.

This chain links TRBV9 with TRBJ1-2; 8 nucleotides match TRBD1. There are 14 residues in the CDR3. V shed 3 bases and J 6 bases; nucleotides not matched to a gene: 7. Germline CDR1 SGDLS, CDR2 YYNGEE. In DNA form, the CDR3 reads TGTGCCAGCAGCGGAGGCCCCAGGGGGCATGGCTACACCTTC. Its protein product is CASSGGPRGHGYTF. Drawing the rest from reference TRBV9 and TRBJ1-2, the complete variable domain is DSGVTQTPKHLITATGQRVTLRCSPRSGDLSVYWYQQSLDQGLQFLIQYYNGEERAKGNILERFSAQQFPDLHSELNLSSLELGDSALYFCASSGGPRGHGYTFGSGTRLTVV.

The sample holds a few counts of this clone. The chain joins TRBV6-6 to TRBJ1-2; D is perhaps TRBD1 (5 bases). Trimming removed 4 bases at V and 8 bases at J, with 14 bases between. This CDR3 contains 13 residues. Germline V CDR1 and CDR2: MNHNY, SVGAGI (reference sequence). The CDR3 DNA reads TGTGCCAGCAGTTCAACCCGGGACTTGGGCTACACCTTC. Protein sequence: CASSSTRDLGYTF.

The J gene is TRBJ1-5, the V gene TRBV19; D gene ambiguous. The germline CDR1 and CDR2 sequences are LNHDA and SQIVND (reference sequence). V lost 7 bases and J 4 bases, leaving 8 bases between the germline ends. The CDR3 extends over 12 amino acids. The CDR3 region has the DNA TGTGCCAGTACCACCGGGAATCAGCCCCAGCATTTT. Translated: CASTTGNQPQHF.

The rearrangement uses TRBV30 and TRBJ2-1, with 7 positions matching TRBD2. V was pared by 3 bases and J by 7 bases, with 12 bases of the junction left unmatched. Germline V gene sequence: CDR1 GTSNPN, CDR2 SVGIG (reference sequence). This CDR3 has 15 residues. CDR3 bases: TGTGCCTGGAGCTGGGGCGGGGGAGGTAGAAATGAGCAGTTCTTC. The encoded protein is CAWSWGGGGRNEQFF.

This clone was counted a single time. CDR3 residues: CASSGGGRAGENTGELFF. The DNA for the CDR3 is TGTGCCAGCAGCGGAGGGGGGAGGGCGGGGGAAAACACCGGGGAGCTGTTTTTT. This sequence joins TRBV9 and TRBJ2-2; D is possibly TRBD2 (7 bases). V shed 3 bases and J shed 2 bases, with 20 bases lying between them. The CDR3 is 18 residues long. The germline V gene encodes CDR1 SGDLS and CDR2 YYNGEE.

DNA for the CDR3: TGTGCCGGAGCTGGCGATGCCAAAAACATTCAGTACTTC. Its translation: CAGAGDAKNIQYF. This sequence joins TRBV30 and TRBJ2-4; no definite D call. CDR3 length equals 13 residues. In germline, CDR1 is GTSNPN, CDR2 SVGIG (reference sequence). With 8 bases removed from V and 1 base from J, the gap between germline ends came to 12 bases.

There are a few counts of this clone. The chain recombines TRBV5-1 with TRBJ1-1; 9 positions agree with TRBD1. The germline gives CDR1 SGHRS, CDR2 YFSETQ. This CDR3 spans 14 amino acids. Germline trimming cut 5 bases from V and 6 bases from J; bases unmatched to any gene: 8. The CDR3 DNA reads TGCGCCAGCAGTTTACCGGGACAGGGCTCTGAAGCTTTCTTT. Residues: CASSLPGQGSEAFF.

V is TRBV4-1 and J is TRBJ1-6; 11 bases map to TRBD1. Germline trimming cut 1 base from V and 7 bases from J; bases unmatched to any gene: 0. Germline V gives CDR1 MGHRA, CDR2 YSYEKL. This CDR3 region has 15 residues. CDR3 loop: CASSQGTGGNSPLHF. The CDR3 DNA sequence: TGCGCCAGCAGCCAAGGGACAGGGGGCAATTCACCCCTCCACTTT.

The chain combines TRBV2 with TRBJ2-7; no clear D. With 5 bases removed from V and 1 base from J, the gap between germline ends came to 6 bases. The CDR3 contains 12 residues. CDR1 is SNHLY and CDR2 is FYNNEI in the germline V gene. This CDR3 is CASSLVSYEQYF. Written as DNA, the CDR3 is TGTGCCAGCAGTTTAGTATCCTACGAGCAGTACTTC.

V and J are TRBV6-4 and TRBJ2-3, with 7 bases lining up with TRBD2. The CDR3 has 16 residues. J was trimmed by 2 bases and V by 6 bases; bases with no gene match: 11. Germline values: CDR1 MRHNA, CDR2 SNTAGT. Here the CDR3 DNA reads TGTGCCAGCAGCTTCAGCGCGGGGGACCTCACAGATACGCAGTATTTT. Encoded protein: CASSFSAGDLTDTQYF.

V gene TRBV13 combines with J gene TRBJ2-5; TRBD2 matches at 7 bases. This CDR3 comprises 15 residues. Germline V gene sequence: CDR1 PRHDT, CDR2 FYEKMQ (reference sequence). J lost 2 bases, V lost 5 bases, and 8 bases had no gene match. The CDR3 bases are TGTGCCAGCAGCGTCCGGGGGGTTAATCAAGAGACCCAGTACTTC. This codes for CASSVRGVNQETQYF.

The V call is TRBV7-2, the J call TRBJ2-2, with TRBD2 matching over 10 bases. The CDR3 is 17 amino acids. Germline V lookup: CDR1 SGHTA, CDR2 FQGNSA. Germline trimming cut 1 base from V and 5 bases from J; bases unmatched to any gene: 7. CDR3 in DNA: TGTGCCAGCAGCTTAGGAGCGGGGGGGCCATATACCGGGGAGCTGTTTTTT. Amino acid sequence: CASSLGAGGPYTGELFF.

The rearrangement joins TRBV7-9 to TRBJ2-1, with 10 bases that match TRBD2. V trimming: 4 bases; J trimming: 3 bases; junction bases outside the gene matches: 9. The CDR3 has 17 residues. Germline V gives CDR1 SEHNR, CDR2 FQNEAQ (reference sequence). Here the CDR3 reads CASSSSGGAGYYNEQFF. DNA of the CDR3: TGTGCCAGCAGCTCCAGCGGGGGGGCGGGTTACTACAATGAGCAGTTCTTC.